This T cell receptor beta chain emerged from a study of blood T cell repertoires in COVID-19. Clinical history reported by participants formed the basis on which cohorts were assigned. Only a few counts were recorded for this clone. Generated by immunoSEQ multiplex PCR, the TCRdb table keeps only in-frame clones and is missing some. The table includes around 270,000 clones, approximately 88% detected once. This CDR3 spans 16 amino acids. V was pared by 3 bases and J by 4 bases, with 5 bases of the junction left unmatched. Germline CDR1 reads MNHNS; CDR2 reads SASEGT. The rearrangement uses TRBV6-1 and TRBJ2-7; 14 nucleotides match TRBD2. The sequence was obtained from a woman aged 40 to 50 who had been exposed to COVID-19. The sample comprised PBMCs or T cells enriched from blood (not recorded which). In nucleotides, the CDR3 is TGTGCCAGCAGTGATCGGACTAGCGGGAGGTCATACGAGCAGTACGTC. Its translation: CASSDRTSGRSYEQYV.